These 3 T cell receptor beta chains were sequenced from one sample in a study of cytomegalovirus exposure and HLA in healthy donors. PCR was performed using 60 Vbeta and 13 Jbeta primers. Measured with immunoSEQ multiplex PCR; TCRdb has only the in-frame clones, and not every one. The sample lists 100,000 to 150,000 clones, around four fifths occurring once. The sequencing sample was made of PBMCs. These receptors all come from a woman aged 50 to 65 in good health and CMV-seropositive.

The V gene is TRBV18, the J gene TRBJ2-7; maybe TRBD1 (5 bases). The CDR3 length is 15 residues. Trimming cost V 3 bases and J 4 bases, with 16 bases left between them. Germline loops: CDR1 KGHSH, CDR2 LQKENI. CDR3 loop: CASSPGKGLGYEQYF. The CDR3 DNA sequence: TGTGCCAGCTCACCGGGTAAGGGGCTGGGTTACGAGCAGTACTTC.

The chain joins TRBV4-3 to TRBJ1-4, with 8 bases that match TRBD1. Trimming cost V 4 bases and J 8 bases; bases outside gene matches: 15. This CDR3 has 17 amino acids. CDR1 and CDR2 from the germline V gene are LGHNA and YSLEER. The CDR3 loop reads CASSRMLKDRDYEKLFF. CDR3 bases: TGCGCCAGCAGCCGAATGCTTAAGGACAGGGATTACGAAAAACTGTTTTTT.

This clone is labeled medium-sized (0.01 to 0.1%). This sequence joins TRBV6-6 and TRBJ2-7; 9 bases fit TRBD2. The CDR3 has 14 residues. Germline V gives CDR1 MNHNY, CDR2 SVGAGI (reference sequence). V gave up 2 bases and J gave up 7 bases; unmatched junction bases: 6. This CDR3 reads CASSYPISGSEQYF. CDR3 sequence (DNA): TGTGCCAGCAGTTACCCGATTAGCGGGAGTGAGCAGTACTTC.